The subject of this entry is one T cell receptor (beta chain). This sample is drawn from a study of cytomegalovirus exposure and HLA in healthy donors. The trim removed 11 bases at V and 4 bases at J, leaving 5 bases unmatched. Germline-derived CDR1 and CDR2 are SNHLY and FYNNEI. The CDR3 runs 12 residues. PCR was performed using 60 Vbeta and 13 Jbeta primers. Assay: immunoSEQ multiplex PCR; the TCRdb copy retains only in-frame clones and omits some. This sample's table reports around 140,000 clones. This receptor was taken from a woman aged 40-49 years in good health and CMV-seronegative. The chain joins TRBV2 to TRBJ2-7, with 10 bases identical to TRBD1. Material: PBMCs. CDR3 amino acids: CAGTGDSYEQYV. For the CDR3, the DNA is TGTGCCGGGACAGGGGATTCTTACGAGCAGTACGTC.